The rows below give T cell receptor beta chains drawn from one sample of a study of blood T cell repertoires in COVID-19. The table came from immunoSEQ multiplex PCR; TCRdb's copy has only in-frame clones and leaves some out. This sample has almost 200,000 clones, with about 76% found just once. Sequenced sample: peripheral blood. These receptors all come from a woman between 40 and 55 years old with COVID-19, enrolled during active disease. The CDR3 runs from the conserved cysteine through the conserved F or W.

CDR3aa: CASSIAESVSYNEQFF; j_gene: TRBJ2-1; v_gene: TRBV19
CDR3aa: CASSSLTGWETQYF; j_gene: TRBJ2-5; v_gene: TRBV7-9
CDR3aa: CASNEWGGRDSPLHF; j_gene: TRBJ1-6; v_gene: TRBV5-1
CDR3aa: CASRTGWGSGNTIYF; j_gene: TRBJ1-3; v_gene: TRBV3-1/TRBV3-2
CDR3aa: CASSQQGGQGYEQYF; j_gene: TRBJ2-7; v_gene: TRBV7-8
CDR3aa: CASSLAGVLNTEAFF; j_gene: TRBJ1-1; v_gene: TRBV5-4
CDR3aa: CATSDPQGIGNEQFF; j_gene: TRBJ2-1; v_gene: TRBV24-1
CDR3aa: CASSFFQNTEAFF; j_gene: TRBJ1-1; v_gene: TRBV27
CDR3aa: CASSLVAAYYGYTF; j_gene: TRBJ1-2; v_gene: TRBV7-2
CDR3aa: CASSQDVQARNTIYF; j_gene: TRBJ1-3; v_gene: TRBV3-1/TRBV3-2
CDR3aa: CASSRQEWEKLFF; j_gene: TRBJ1-4; v_gene: TRBV19
CDR3aa: CASSRRGREQYF; j_gene: TRBJ2-7; v_gene: TRBV3-1/TRBV3-2
CDR3aa: CASSGVNEKLFF; j_gene: TRBJ1-4; v_gene: TRBV28
CDR3aa: CASSHSPTSGNIRTYEQYF; j_gene: TRBJ2-7; v_gene: TRBV4-2
CDR3aa: CASSQDMDSNYGYTF; j_gene: TRBJ1-2; v_gene: TRBV4-3
CDR3aa: CASSGGQWNTEAFF; j_gene: TRBJ1-1; v_gene: TRBV5-1
CDR3aa: CASSRERARSNQPQHF; j_gene: TRBJ1-5; v_gene: TRBV19
CDR3aa: CASSLGTGFADTQYF; j_gene: TRBJ2-3; v_gene: TRBV27
CDR3aa: CASSPGQGFYNQPQHF; j_gene: TRBJ1-5; v_gene: TRBV18
CDR3aa: CASSLQGNYEQYF; j_gene: TRBJ2-7; v_gene: TRBV5-1
CDR3aa: CASSEAGGGLPDTQYF; j_gene: TRBJ2-3; v_gene: TRBV6-1
CDR3aa: CASSMRRGFYEQYF; j_gene: TRBJ2-7; v_gene: TRBV19
CDR3aa: CASSLVGQGANYGYTF; j_gene: TRBJ1-2; v_gene: TRBV11-2
CDR3aa: CASSQGLAPFNSEQYF; j_gene: TRBJ2-7; v_gene: TRBV3-1/TRBV3-2
CDR3aa: CASSPKVGGETQYF; j_gene: TRBJ2-5; v_gene: TRBV18
CDR3aa: CASSIPDRAWGANVLTF; j_gene: TRBJ2-6; v_gene: TRBV19
CDR3aa: CASRPGQGSGNTIYF; j_gene: TRBJ1-3; v_gene: TRBV9
CDR3aa: CASRPGGSHEQFF; j_gene: TRBJ2-1; v_gene: TRBV6-5
CDR3aa: CASSRGTGGPETQYF; j_gene: TRBJ2-5; v_gene: TRBV4-3
CDR3aa: CSVRTSGSGFGELFF; j_gene: TRBJ2-2; v_gene: TRBV29-1
CDR3aa: CASLDRGRIQPQHF; j_gene: TRBJ1-5; v_gene: TRBV19
CDR3aa: CASSLSGVSSYEQYF; j_gene: TRBJ2-7; v_gene: TRBV7-2
CDR3aa: CAISESRVRETQYF; j_gene: TRBJ2-5; v_gene: TRBV10-3
CDR3aa: CASSQEDRNTEAFF; j_gene: TRBJ1-1; v_gene: TRBV3-1/TRBV3-2
CDR3aa: CASSGLAGIYEQYF; j_gene: TRBJ2-7; v_gene: TRBV10-2
CDR3aa: CASNEGAGDTEAFF; j_gene: TRBJ1-1; v_gene: TRBV6-4